A single sample is the source of the 29 T cell receptor beta chains below, sequenced in a study of T cells after yellow fever vaccination. One entry per CDR3 protein, called by TCRdb with MiXCR from the 5' RACE reads. The data hold 300,000 to 400,000 distinct CDR3 sequences, with roughly an eighth observed a single time. The sample was CD4+ T cells sorted from PBMCs, taken 15 days after the yellow fever booster vaccination. Receptors were obtained from a man younger than 30 who received the YFV17D yellow fever vaccine.

This clonotype was counted between two and nine times. V gene TRBV5-4 combines with J gene TRBJ2-5; 9 bases are a match to TRBD1. The CDR3 spans 15 residues. Germline V gives CDR1 SGHNT, CDR2 YYREEE (reference sequence). J gave up 4 bases and V 0 bases, and 4 bases lay outside the gene matches. CDR3 sequence (DNA): TGTGCCAGCAGCTTGGACAGGGGGCGCGTAGAGACCCAGTACTTC. It codes for CASSLDRGRVETQYF. The full variable domain, rest sourced from reference TRBV5-4 and TRBJ2-5, is ETGVTQSPTHLIKTRGQQVTLRCSSQSGHNTVSWYQQALGQGPQFIFQYYREEENGRGNFPPRFSGLQFPNYSSELNVNALELDDSALYLCASSLDRGRVETQYFGPGTRLLVL.

The genes are TRBV28 and TRBJ1-1, with D tentatively TRBD1 (6 bases). V was shortened by 7 bases and J by 5 bases, with 17 bases between the two germline ends. CDR3 length equals 14 residues. Germline V lookup: CDR1 MDHEN, CDR2 SYDVKM. CDR3 region: CASITPGARTEAFF. DNA for the CDR3: TGTGCCAGCATCACCCCAGGGGCGAGGACTGAAGCTTTCTTT.

The chain is built from TRBV7-3 and TRBJ2-1; 8 bases agree with TRBD2. V was pared by 2 bases and J by 9 bases, with 6 bases of the junction left unmatched. Germline V gives CDR1 SGHTA, CDR2 FQGTGA. This CDR3 contains 14 residues. The CDR3 is CASSLAGGHGEQFF. As DNA, the CDR3 is TGTGCCAGCAGCTTAGCGGGGGGCCACGGTGAGCAGTTCTTC.

This chain uses TRBV6-5 with TRBJ2-1; no definite D call. The germline CDR1 and CDR2 sequences are MNHEY and SVGAGI. Trimming took off 5 bases at V and 9 bases at J, with 17 bases between the two ends. CDR3 length: 14 residues. CDR3 DNA: TGTGCCAGCAGTATAAATTTCCTAGGCCTTGAGCAGTTCTTC. Protein product: CASSINFLGLEQFF.

This clonotype showed up just a few times. The chain combines TRBV7-9 with TRBJ2-1, with D uncertain. Trimming stripped 3 bases from V and 4 bases from J, with 10 bases between. The CDR3 has 14 residues. Germline V gene data show CDR1 as SEHNR and CDR2 as FQNEAQ (reference sequence). CDR3 DNA sequence: TGTGCCAGCAGCTTGGTCTCCGGTTACAATGAGCAGTTCTTC. Translation: CASSLVSGYNEQFF. Full variable domain (rest looked up from reference TRBV7-9 and TRBJ2-1): DTGVSQNPRHKITKRGQNVTFRCDPISEHNRLYWYRQTLGQGPEFLTYFQNEAQLEKSRLLSDRFSAERPKGSFSTLEIQRTEQGDSAMYLCASSLVSGYNEQFFGPGTRLTVL.

Many counts were recorded for this clonotype. The gene calls are TRBV20-1 and TRBJ2-5; 8 bases line up with TRBD2. V was pared by 1 base and J by 4 bases, with 8 bases of the junction left unmatched. The germline gives CDR1 DFQATT, CDR2 SNEGSKA (reference sequence). The CDR3 is 15 amino acids. The CDR3 nucleotides read TGCAGTGCTAGAGGGCCAGCGGGGGCGGGAGAGACCCAGTACTTC. Translating it yields CSARGPAGAGETQYF.

The chain joins TRBV20-1 to TRBJ1-2, with TRBD1 matching over 9 bases. The germline V gene encodes CDR1 DFQATT and CDR2 SNEGSKA (reference sequence). This CDR3 has 15 residues. The V segment lost 5 bases and the J segment 5 bases; nucleotides outside the gene matches: 12. The DNA of the CDR3 is TGCAGTGCTCCGGAACAGGGGGCGAGCACTTATGGCTACACCTTC. Protein product: CSAPEQGASTYGYTF.

The rearrangement links TRBV2 to TRBJ2-3, with D tentatively TRBD1 (5 bases). With 1 base removed from V and 1 base from J, the gap between germline ends came to 9 bases. Germline V gives CDR1 SNHLY, CDR2 FYNNEI. The CDR3 totals 15 residues. CDR3: CASSEDGRGTDTQYF. The CDR3 nucleotides are TGTGCCAGCAGTGAAGATGGCAGGGGCACAGATACGCAGTATTTT.

Only a few counts were recorded for this clonotype. The V gene is TRBV20-1, the J gene TRBJ1-4; tentative D call: TRBD1 (5 bases). Per the germline V gene, CDR1 is DFQATT and CDR2 is SNEGSKA (reference sequence). The CDR3 loop spans 13 amino acids. The V end was cut by 2 bases, the J end by 7 bases, with 11 bases between. In DNA form, the CDR3 reads TGCAGTGCTAGACGGGGGGATCGTGAAAAACTGTTTTTT. It is translated as CSARRGDREKLFF.

The sample holds a few counts of this clonotype. This chain uses TRBV6-6 with TRBJ2-2; D is unclear. Trimming took off 6 bases at V and 6 bases at J, with 11 bases between the two ends. The germline gives CDR1 MNHNY, CDR2 SVGAGI (reference sequence). CDR3 length: 13 amino acids. CDR3 DNA: TGTGCCAGCAGGGCTCGCCAGGCCGGGGAGCTGTTTTTT. This encodes CASRARQAGELFF.

This clonotype was detected only a few times. V is TRBV11-2 and J is TRBJ2-3; D ambiguous. The V and J ends lost 5 bases and 4 bases respectively, with 13 bases between them. Germline loops: CDR1 SGHAT, CDR2 FQNNGV. The CDR3 has 14 amino acids. CDR3 loop: CASSLEMGSDTQYF. CDR3 nucleotides: TGTGCCAGCAGCCTCGAGATGGGATCAGATACGCAGTATTTT.

The table lists this clonotype with a few counts. V usage is TRBV4-1 and J usage is TRBJ2-3; a possible D gene is TRBD1 (6 bases). The ends were cut back, 4 bases at V and 6 bases at J, with 17 bases in the middle. This CDR3 is 15 amino acids long. CDR1 MGHRA and CDR2 YSYEKL come from the germline V gene. The CDR3 DNA follows: TGCGCCAGCAGCCGAGGGGACGGCACAGGGGATACGCAGTATTTT. Translating gives CASSRGDGTGDTQYF.

This clonotype was seen a handful of times. This chain connects TRBV6-4 to TRBJ2-2; the D gene is possibly TRBD2 (5 bases). V lost 3 bases, J lost 5 bases, and 10 bases lay in between. Germline V gene sequence: CDR1 MRHNA, CDR2 SNTAGT. CDR3 size: 14 residues. CDR3 protein: CASSEDRGTGELFF. CDR3 bases: TGTGCCAGCAGTGAAGATCGCGGGACCGGGGAGCTGTTTTTT.

The chain links TRBV4-1 to TRBJ2-7; D gene unclear. CDR1 and CDR2 (germline): MGHRA, YSYEKL. V gave up 0 bases and J gave up 2 bases, with 17 bases separating them. This CDR3 is 17 amino acids long. The CDR3 DNA sequence: TGCGCCAGCAGCCAAGAATTCCCCAGCAAAGGGACCTACGAGCAGTACGTC. This encodes CASSQEFPSKGTYEQYV.

This sequence joins TRBV12-3 or TRBV12-4 and TRBJ1-5; 12 nucleotides agree with TRBD1. V lost 5 bases, J lost 5 bases, and 4 bases stayed unmatched. CDR3 length: 15 amino acids. The CDR3 DNA reads as TGTGCCAGCAGTCCGGGACAGGGGGCCTATCAGCCCCAGCATTTT. Its protein is CASSPGQGAYQPQHF.

This clonotype occurred a few times. This chain joins TRBV2 and TRBJ2-2; the D is unclear. The CDR3 is made up of 15 amino acids. CDR1 SNHLY and CDR2 FYNNEI come from the germline V gene. V lost 3 bases, J lost 2 bases, and 10 bases lay in between. In nucleotides, the CDR3 is TGTGCCAGCAGTGAGCTCCGATCTAACACCGGGGAGCTGTTTTTT. It codes for CASSELRSNTGELFF.

This clonotype appeared a single time. V gene TRBV5-1 combines with J gene TRBJ2-1; 8 bases map to TRBD2. The CDR3 length is 14 residues. V was pared by 4 bases and J by 8 bases, with 8 bases of the junction left unmatched. Germline V gives CDR1 SGHRS, CDR2 YFSETQ. This CDR3 reads CASSRRTSSDEQFF. CDR3 DNA sequence: TGCGCCAGCAGCCGCCGGACTAGCTCAGATGAGCAGTTCTTC.

In this sample, this clonotype turned up many times. The V call is TRBV7-9, the J call TRBJ2-1; the D gene is possibly TRBD2 (6 bases). V lost 1 base to trimming and J lost 2 bases, with 15 bases between them. There are 17 residues in the CDR3. Per germline, CDR1 SEHNR and CDR2 FQNEAQ (reference sequence). CDR3 bases: TGTGCCAGCAGCTTAGTGGCGGGACTCGGGACCTACAATGAGCAGTTCTTC. It yields the protein CASSLVAGLGTYNEQFF.

V is TRBV20-1 and J is TRBJ2-2, with D unclear. V shed 1 base and J shed 4 bases, with 7 bases lying between them. Germline values: CDR1 DFQATT, CDR2 SNEGSKA (reference sequence). This CDR3 has 13 amino acids. CDR3 DNA: TGCAGTGCTAGAGGATCTACCACCGGGGAGCTGTTTTTT. It specifies CSARGSTTGELFF.

The sample holds a few counts of this clonotype. This chain connects TRBV12-3 or TRBV12-4 to TRBJ1-2; D is unresolved. V lost 3 bases to trimming and J lost 4 bases, with 9 bases between them. The length of the CDR3 is 13 residues. In DNA, the CDR3 is TGTGCCAGCAGTTTTACCGATTTCTATGGCTACACCTTC. Protein product: CASSFTDFYGYTF.

This clonotype showed up just a few times. The chain carries TRBV5-1 and TRBJ2-2; no clear D. From germline, CDR1 is SGHRS and CDR2 YFSETQ. This CDR3 is 13 amino acids long. With 2 bases removed from V and 4 bases from J, the gap between germline ends came to 6 bases. CDR3 in amino acids: CASSLGFTGELFF. The CDR3 DNA is TGCGCCAGCAGCTTAGGTTTCACCGGGGAGCTGTTTTTT.

With respect to this clonotype: This CDR3 is missing its conserved last phenylalanine or tryptophan, likely due to a read error. The chain links TRBV18 to TRBJ2-1; TRBD1 matches 10 bases. Germline assignment: CDR1 KGHSH and CDR2 LQKENI. Germline trimming cut 10 bases from V and 5 bases from J; bases unmatched to any gene: 2. This CDR3 is built from 12 residues. The CDR3 is CATGTGDNEQFL. Written as DNA, the CDR3 is TGTGCCACCGGGACAGGGGACAATGAGCAGTTCTTA.

This clonotype was found a few times. Written as DNA, the CDR3 is TGTGCCAGCAGTTACTTCACGAAGACAGGGAATTCACCCCTCCACTTT. Amino acids: CASSYFTKTGNSPLHF. The chain uses TRBV6-6 and TRBJ1-6; 7 bases map to TRBD1. Germline V lookup: CDR1 MNHNY, CDR2 SVGAGI (reference sequence). V was pared by 1 base and J by 7 bases, with 7 bases of the junction left unmatched. CDR3 length: 16 residues.

This chain uses TRBV9 with TRBJ2-2, with 7 bases matching TRBD1. V was pared by 0 bases and J by 5 bases, with 7 bases of the junction left unmatched. Looked up from germline, CDR1 is SGDLS and CDR2 is YYNGEE. The CDR3 extends over 16 amino acids. CDR3 loop: CASSVEGGLGTGELFF. The DNA for the CDR3 is TGTGCCAGCAGCGTAGAAGGGGGCCTAGGTACCGGGGAGCTGTTTTTT.

There are a few counts of this clonotype. The V gene is TRBV29-1, the J gene TRBJ2-7; 8 bases are shared with TRBD1. The CDR3 extends over 14 amino acids. Germline CDR1 SQVTM, CDR2 ANQGSEA. V lost 4 bases and J lost 6; bases outside the gene matches: 11. The CDR3 spells CSVVSRDRGPEQYF. DNA for the CDR3: TGCAGCGTTGTGTCCCGTGACAGGGGTCCCGAGCAGTACTTC.

This clonotype has ten or more counts. The chain employs TRBV6-2 or TRBV6-3 and TRBJ1-1; 7 nucleotides align to TRBD1. CDR3 length: 12 amino acids. Germline V gene data show CDR1 as MNHEY and CDR2 as SVGEGT. The ends lost 9 bases at V and 11 bases at J; junction bases unmatched: 12. Here the CDR3 reads CASGTEPLKAFF. As DNA, the CDR3 is TGTGCCAGTGGGACAGAACCGTTGAAGGCTTTCTTT.

This clonotype was counted a few times. This chain joins TRBV7-2 and TRBJ2-1; 12 nucleotides agree with TRBD2. CDR1 and CDR2 (germline): SGHTA, FQGNSA. The CDR3 covers 16 residues. V shed 2 bases and J 9 bases; nucleotides not matched to a gene: 8. This CDR3 reads CASSLSASGGGFEQFF. The CDR3 nucleotides are TGTGCCAGCAGCTTATCTGCTAGCGGGGGGGGATTTGAGCAGTTCTTC.

The genes are TRBV30 and TRBJ2-1; D remains unclear. V lost 3 bases to trimming and J lost 5 bases, with 11 bases between them. The CDR3 has 13 amino acids. The germline CDR1 and CDR2 sequences are GTSNPN and SVGIG (reference sequence). CDR3 protein: CAWSRLRNNEQFF. The DNA of the CDR3 is TGTGCCTGGAGCCGCTTGAGAAACAATGAGCAGTTCTTC.

This clonotype has a handful of counts. The chain uses TRBV7-2 and TRBJ2-5; D not certain. Germline V CDR1 and CDR2: SGHTA, FQGNSA. V lost 1 base, J lost 5 bases, and 11 bases lay in between. The CDR3 loop spans 14 amino acids. CDR3 protein: CASSLGSAAETQYF. The CDR3 bases are TGTGCCAGCAGCTTAGGGTCGGCCGCGGAGACCCAGTACTTC.